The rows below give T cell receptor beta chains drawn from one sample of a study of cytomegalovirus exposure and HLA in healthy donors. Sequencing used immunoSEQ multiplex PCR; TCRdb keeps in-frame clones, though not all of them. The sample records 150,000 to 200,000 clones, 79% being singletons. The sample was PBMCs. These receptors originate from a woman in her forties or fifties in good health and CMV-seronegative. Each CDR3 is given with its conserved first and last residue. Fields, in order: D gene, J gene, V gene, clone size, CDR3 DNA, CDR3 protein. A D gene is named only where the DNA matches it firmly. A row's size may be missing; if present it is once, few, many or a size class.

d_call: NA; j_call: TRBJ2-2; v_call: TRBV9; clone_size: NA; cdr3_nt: TGTGCCAGCAGGAAACAGGAGAACACCGGGGAGCTGTTTTTT; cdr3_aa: CASRKQENTGELFF
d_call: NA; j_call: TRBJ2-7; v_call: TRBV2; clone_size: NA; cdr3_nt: TGTGCCAGCAGTCGGACAGCCGACTACGAGCAGTACTTC; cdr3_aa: CASSRTADYEQYF
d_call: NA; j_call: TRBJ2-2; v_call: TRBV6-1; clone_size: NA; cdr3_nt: TGTGCCAGCAGTGCCCCCACACAGGGACCCGGGGAGCTGTTTTTT; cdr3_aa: CASSAPTQGPGELFF
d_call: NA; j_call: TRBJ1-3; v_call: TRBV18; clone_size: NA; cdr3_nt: TGTGCCAGCTCACCGGCATCCGGGACATACGGAAACACCATATATTTT; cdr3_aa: CASSPASGTYGNTIYF
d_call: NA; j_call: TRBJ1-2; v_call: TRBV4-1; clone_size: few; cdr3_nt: TGCGCCAGCAGCCAAGATTGGGTACAGGGAAATGGCTACACCTTC; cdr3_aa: CASSQDWVQGNGYTF
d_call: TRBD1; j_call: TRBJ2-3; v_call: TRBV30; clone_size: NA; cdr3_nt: TGTGCCTGGAGTGTACAGGGGGCAGATACGCAGTATTTT; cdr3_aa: CAWSVQGADTQYF
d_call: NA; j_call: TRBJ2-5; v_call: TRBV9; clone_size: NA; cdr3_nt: TGTGCCAGCAGCGTACAGGATTGGGAGACCCAGTACTTC; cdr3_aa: CASSVQDWETQYF
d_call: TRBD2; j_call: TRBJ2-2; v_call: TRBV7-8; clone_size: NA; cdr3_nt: TGTGCCAGCAGACGGACTAGCGGGGGGAACACCGGGGAGCTGTTTTTT; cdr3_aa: CASRRTSGGNTGELFF
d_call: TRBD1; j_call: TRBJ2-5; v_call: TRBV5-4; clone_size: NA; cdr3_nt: TGTGCCAGCAGCTTAATGACAGGGGGGGAGACCCAGTACTTC; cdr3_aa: CASSLMTGGETQYF
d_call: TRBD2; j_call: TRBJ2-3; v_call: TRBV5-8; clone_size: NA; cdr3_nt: TGTGCCAGCAGCTTGGAGGTGCTAGCGGGGGGAGATACGCAGTATTTT; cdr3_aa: CASSLEVLAGGDTQYF